These 8 T cell receptor beta chains share one sample of origin, sequenced in a study of blood T cell repertoires in COVID-19. Here immunoSEQ multiplex PCR was the method, and the copy in TCRdb shows in-frame clones only, minus some. The table has more than 150,000 clones, more than 85% seen once. Specimen: peripheral blood. The receptors originated from a man aged 45-65 years with acute or convalescent COVID-19.

The chain combines TRBV5-4 with TRBJ2-1; weak D call: TRBD2 (5 bases). V lost 5 bases and J 5 bases, leaving 14 bases between the germline ends. This CDR3 spans 14 amino acids. Germline V gives CDR1 SGHNT, CDR2 YYREEE (reference sequence). CDR3 in DNA: TGTGCCAGCAGAGCGGACCCGTACGACAATGAGCAGTTCTTC. Its protein product is CASRADPYDNEQFF.

This sequence joins TRBV10-1 and TRBJ2-7, with TRBD1 matching 8 bases. J gave up 3 bases and V 2 bases, and 6 bases lay outside the gene matches. Germline lookup yields CDR1 WNHNN and CDR2 SYGVQD (reference sequence). CDR3 length: 15 amino acids. The CDR3 nucleotides read TGCGCCAGCAGTGAGCCCGGACAGGGTAGCTACGAGCAGTACGTC. Protein: CASSEPGQGSYEQYV.

The V gene is TRBV2, the J gene TRBJ1-6, with D maybe TRBD1 (5 bases). Germline CDR1 is SNHLY and CDR2 is FYNNEI. This CDR3 contains 14 residues. V lost 10 bases, J lost 7 bases, and 17 bases lay in between. The CDR3 loop is CANSLDRRNSPLHF. The DNA of the CDR3 is TGTGCCAACAGCCTTGACAGACGCAATTCACCCCTCCACTTT.

The chain carries TRBV5-1 and TRBJ1-1; 10 nucleotides line up with TRBD1. Germline CDR1 is SGHRS and CDR2 is YFSETQ. The ends lost 4 bases at V and 5 bases at J; junction bases unmatched: 20. CDR3 length: 19 residues. CDR3 sequence reads: CASSLPAVLGQGINTEAFF. For the CDR3, the DNA is TGCGCCAGCAGCCTCCCGGCGGTACTGGGACAGGGGATAAATACTGAAGCTTTCTTT.

This sequence joins TRBV28 and TRBJ1-1; D unresolved. In germline, CDR1 is MDHEN, CDR2 SYDVKM. The CDR3 is 12 residues long. Trimming took 7 bases from V and 0 from J, leaving 6 bases between them. The CDR3 is CASNQMNTEAFF. CDR3 nucleotides: TGTGCCAGCAATCAGATGAACACTGAAGCTTTCTTT.

This chain connects TRBV28 to TRBJ1-1; the D is unclear. Trimming removed 5 bases from V and 6 bases from J, with 13 bases in between. Germline V gene data show CDR1 as MDHEN and CDR2 as SYDVKM. The CDR3 is 13 residues long. The CDR3 region is CASSPGRPAEAFF. DNA for the CDR3: TGTGCCAGCAGTCCGGGGAGGCCCGCTGAAGCTTTCTTT.

The J gene is TRBJ1-1, the V gene TRBV29-1, with TRBD1 matching 9 bases. The CDR3 covers 13 residues. Germline V gives CDR1 SQVTM, CDR2 ANQGSEA. V lost 7 bases and J lost 5; bases outside the gene matches: 8. The CDR3 reads CSATGTGRTEAFF. The CDR3, as DNA: TGCAGCGCGACCGGGACAGGGAGGACTGAAGCTTTCTTT.

This clone was seen a single time. The V gene is TRBV10-3, the J gene TRBJ2-6; D is uncertain. The V end was cut by 5 bases, the J end by 0 bases, with 14 bases between. In germline, CDR1 is ENHRY, CDR2 SYGVKD. This CDR3 has 17 amino acids. The CDR3 nucleotides read TGTGCCATCAGTTACCATTTGAGTAGCTCTGGGGCCAACGTCCTGACTTTC. Residues: CAISYHLSSSGANVLTF.